Shown below are 19 T cell receptor beta chains from a single sample sequenced in a study of blood T cells in healthy people across ages. The use of a sample-barcoded 5' primer and a J-beta primer mix characterized a second PCR of 7 to 11 cycles. In TCRdb, the 5' RACE reads were re-called with MiXCR into one record per CDR3 protein. Of approximately 2,000,000 distinct CDR3 sequences listed, 30% to 40% are singletons. Material for sequencing was blood. The receptors shown here come from a human donor in good health.

This clonotype was seen once. In DNA form, the CDR3 reads TGCGCCAGCAGCTTGGGGCAGCTGAGTTCACCCCTCCACTTT. It encodes CASSLGQLSSPLHF. V is TRBV5-1 and J is TRBJ1-6; D is ambiguous. With 0 bases removed from V and 9 bases from J, the gap between germline ends came to 10 bases. CDR3 length equals 14 residues. Germline values: CDR1 SGHRS, CDR2 YFSETQ. Combining the CDR3 with reference TRBV5-1 and TRBJ1-6 gives the whole variable domain KAGVTQTPRYLIKTRGQQVTLSCSPISGHRSVSWYQQTPGQGLQFLFEYFSETQRNKGNFPGRFSGRQFSNSRSEMNVSTLELGDSALYLCASSLGQLSSPLHFGNGTRLTVT.

This clonotype was recorded a few times. The J gene is TRBJ1-1, the V gene TRBV11-2; TRBD1 aligns across 10 bases. The CDR3 spans 17 residues. J gave up 5 bases and V 4 bases, and 13 bases lay outside the gene matches. From germline, CDR1 is SGHAT and CDR2 FQNNGV. The CDR3 DNA reads as TGTGCCAGCAGCTGGGTGACAGGGGGCGCTGGAAAAACTGAAGCTTTCTTT. This gives the protein CASSWVTGGAGKTEAFF.

This clonotype was counted between two and nine times. The chain links TRBV13 to TRBJ2-5; TRBD2 matches at 7 bases. Losses at the gene ends were 4 bases for V and 5 bases for J; bases not matched to a gene: 10. Germline CDR1 reads PRHDT; CDR2 reads FYEKMQ (reference sequence). This CDR3 has 15 amino acids. CDR3 protein: CASSSGTTLVETQYF. In DNA, the CDR3 is TGTGCCAGCAGCTCCGGGACTACCCTTGTGGAGACCCAGTACTTC. The whole variable domain, filled in from reference TRBV13 and TRBJ2-5, reads AAGVIQSPRHLIKEKRETATLKCYPIPRHDTVYWYQQGPGQDPQFLISFYEKMQSDKGSIPDRFSAQQFSDYHSELNMSSLELGDSALYFCASSSGTTLVETQYFGPGTRLLVL.

V is TRBV7-9 and J is TRBJ2-6; D may be TRBD2 (5 bases). The CDR3 is made up of 17 amino acids. V lost 5 bases, J lost 7 bases, and 21 bases lay in between. In germline, CDR1 is SEHNR, CDR2 FQNEAQ (reference sequence). The CDR3 DNA follows: TGTGCCAGCAGCCAATGGACTGGAAGCCTTGGAGCCAACGTCCTGACTTTC. This encodes CASSQWTGSLGANVLTF. Looking up the rest from reference TRBV7-9 and TRBJ2-6 gives the full variable domain: DTGVSQNPRHKITKRGQNVTFRCDPISEHNRLYWYRQTLGQGPEFLTYFQNEAQLEKSRLLSDRFSAERPKGSFSTLEIQRTEQGDSAMYLCASSQWTGSLGANVLTFGAGSRLTVL.

In this sample, this clonotype turned up a few times. V usage is TRBV3-1 and J usage is TRBJ1-2; tentative D call: TRBD1 (6 bases). In germline, CDR1 is LGHDT, CDR2 YNNKEL (reference sequence). With 4 bases removed from V and 4 bases from J, the gap between germline ends came to 13 bases. CDR3 length: 14 residues. The chain's CDR3 is CASSPMGQIYGYTF. DNA of the CDR3: TGTGCCAGCAGCCCTATGGGACAAATCTATGGCTACACCTTC.

This chain links TRBV2 with TRBJ2-7, with TRBD1 matching 7 bases. Germline values: CDR1 SNHLY, CDR2 FYNNEI. The CDR3 loop spans 13 amino acids. Trimming removed 6 bases from V and 3 bases from J; junction bases left unmatched: 5. This CDR3 is CASRGDRYYEQYF. The CDR3 DNA reads TGTGCCAGCAGGGGGGACAGATACTACGAGCAGTACTTC.

The chain employs TRBV6-1 and TRBJ1-1, with unresolved D. V lost 2 bases and J lost 5, with 18 bases in between. The CDR3 is made up of 16 amino acids. Germline values: CDR1 MNHNS, CDR2 SASEGT. CDR3 residues: CASSERSILVGTEAFF. CDR3 nucleotide sequence: TGTGCCAGCAGTGAACGGTCTATCCTCGTGGGGACTGAAGCTTTCTTT.

V gene TRBV20-1 combines with J gene TRBJ2-5, with a weak D call TRBD2 (6 bases). Germline V gene data show CDR1 as DFQATT and CDR2 as SNEGSKA (reference sequence). The CDR3 contains 13 residues. The V end lost 5 bases, the J end lost 1 base, and 11 bases lay between the germline ends. CDR3 nucleotides: TGCAGTGCTCTCCGGGACTTCCAAGAGACCCAGTACTTC. It specifies CSALRDFQETQYF.

The chain has TRBV4-2 and TRBJ2-1; 9 positions match TRBD2. V shed 4 bases, J shed 7 bases, and the junction held 11 bases outside the gene matches. This CDR3 is built from 16 residues. Germline V gene lookup returns CDR1 LGHNA and CDR2 YNFKEQ. For the CDR3, the DNA is TGTGCCAGCAGCCGAGAGGAAGGCGGGGGGGCGAATGAGCAGTTCTTC. Translated, it gives CASSREEGGGANEQFF.

The V and J genes are TRBV4-2 and TRBJ2-1; D tentatively reads TRBD1 or TRBD2 (5 bases each). V was shortened by 3 bases and J by 4 bases, with 16 bases between the two germline ends. Germline CDR1 is LGHNA and CDR2 is YNFKEQ. The CDR3 sequence is 16 residues long. The CDR3 loop is CASSQGPRGLYNEQFF. The CDR3 region has the DNA TGTGCCAGCAGCCAGGGCCCACGGGGCCTTTACAATGAGCAGTTCTTC.

The chain couples TRBV20-1 to TRBJ2-1, with D perhaps TRBD1 (6 bases). The germline V and J ends were trimmed by 5 bases and 2 bases, with 13 bases remaining between them. The CDR3 is 14 residues long. Germline loops: CDR1 DFQATT, CDR2 SNEGSKA (reference sequence). CDR3 in amino acids: CSARQGITYNEQFF. CDR3 nucleotides: TGCAGTGCTCGGCAGGGGATCACCTACAATGAGCAGTTCTTC.

The chain is built from TRBV29-1 and TRBJ2-3, with D perhaps TRBD2 (5 bases). The CDR3 totals 13 residues. V lost 2 bases, J lost 4 bases, and 10 bases lay in between. Germline-derived CDR1 and CDR2 are SQVTM and ANQGSEA. As DNA, the CDR3 is TGCAGCGTTGAAAGACTGGGAGCAGATACGCAGTATTTT. Its translation is CSVERLGADTQYF.

This clonotype came up a few times. The chain employs TRBV7-2 and TRBJ2-5; D might be TRBD2 (5 bases). Germline V lookup: CDR1 SGHTA, CDR2 FQGNSA. This CDR3 contains 14 residues. V lost 1 base to trimming and J lost 5 bases, with 11 bases between them. This chain's CDR3 is CASSLVPRGETQYF. CDR3 DNA: TGTGCCAGCAGCTTAGTACCCCGCGGGGAGACCCAGTACTTC. Full variable domain (rest looked up from reference TRBV7-2 and TRBJ2-5): GAGVSQSPSNKVTEKGKDVELRCDPISGHTALYWYRQSLGQGLEFLIYFQGNSAPDKSGLPSDRFSAERTGGSVSTLTIQRTQQEDSAVYLCASSLVPRGETQYFGPGTRLLVL.

Ten or more counts support this clonotype. The chain couples TRBV7-2 to TRBJ2-7; possible D gene TRBD1, 5 bases. Germline assignment: CDR1 SGHTA and CDR2 FQGNSA. The CDR3 consists of 11 residues. Deletions cut 7 bases from V and 2 bases from J, with 6 bases between. The CDR3 nucleotides read TGTGCCAGCACGGACACCTACGAGCAGTACTTC. Its translation is CASTDTYEQYF.

V usage is TRBV12-3 or TRBV12-4 and J usage is TRBJ2-7; D perhaps matches TRBD2 (6 bases). Trimming took 6 bases from V and 1 from J, leaving 16 bases between them. The CDR3 consists of 15 residues. This chain's CDR3 is CASSSGRAGSYEQYF. CDR3 DNA sequence: TGTGCCAGCAGCTCTGGCAGGGCGGGGTCCTACGAGCAGTACTTC.

This clonotype came up a few times. This chain joins TRBV25-1 and TRBJ2-3, with 15 bases fitting TRBD2. This CDR3 is built from 17 residues. The V segment lost 5 bases and the J segment 6 bases; nucleotides outside the gene matches: 9. Germline lookup yields CDR1 MGHDK and CDR2 SYGVNS. The DNA of the CDR3 is TGTGCCAGCAGTCTCTTGGGACTAGCGGGGGGCAAGGATACGCAGTATTTT. Protein sequence: CASSLLGLAGGKDTQYF.

V usage is TRBV6-1 and J usage is TRBJ2-1, with TRBD2 as a possible D gene (5 bases). Trimming left V 7 bases short and J 0 bases short, with 13 bases between. The CDR3 totals 15 residues. Looked up from germline, CDR1 is MNHNS and CDR2 is SASEGT. The CDR3 DNA follows: TGTGCCAGCAAGGACTTACCGAGCTCCTACAATGAGCAGTTCTTC. This sequence encodes CASKDLPSSYNEQFF.

This clonotype was found a few times. The genes are TRBV10-3 and TRBJ2-7; 8 bases map to TRBD2. The CDR3 has 15 amino acids. J was trimmed by 0 bases and V by 4 bases; bases with no gene match: 5. Germline V gene sequence: CDR1 ENHRY, CDR2 SYGVKD. The CDR3 bases are TGTGCCATCAGTGGGACTAGCCCCAGCTCCTACGAGCAGTACTTC. Residues: CAISGTSPSSYEQYF.

The chain uses TRBV7-9 and TRBJ2-1, with 14 bases that match TRBD2. V lost 5 bases, J lost 1 base, and 7 bases stayed unmatched. Germline loops: CDR1 SEHNR, CDR2 FQNEAQ (reference sequence). CDR3 size: 18 residues. The CDR3 DNA reads as TGTGCCAGCAGCCATCAGACTAGCGGGGGGGCGTCCTACAATGAGCAGTTCTTC. Residues: CASSHQTSGGASYNEQFF.